A single sample gave rise to the 6 T cell receptor beta chains below, sequenced in a study of metastatic and nonmetastatic thyroid tumors. Each patient came to thyroid surgery without any prior treatment (of any kind). TCRdb called clones again from the PCR reads with MiXCR. The repertoire holds approximately 17,000 clones, with about 30% as singletons. The sequenced sample was adjacent normal tissue. The origin of the receptors is a female donor with papillary thyroid cancer or a benign thyroid nodule (not recorded which). Some clones in this sample may be carry-over from other donors' samples.

This clone was observed a few times. The chain employs TRBV6-5 and TRBJ2-7; D remains unclear. Between the trimmed V and J ends, which lost 0 bases and 0 bases, there was a span of 9 bases. The CDR3 runs to 15 residues. The germline V gene has CDR1 MNHEY and CDR2 SVGAGI. The CDR3 nucleotides read TGTGCCAGCAGTTACTCGGCACGAAGCTCCTACGAGCAGTACTTC. It yields the protein CASSYSARSSYEQYF.

The chain employs TRBV6-6 and TRBJ2-6; TRBD1 agrees at 8 bases. The CDR3 contains 18 residues. With 2 bases clipped from V and 1 base from J, the junction kept 7 bases outside the gene matches. Germline values: CDR1 MNHNY, CDR2 SVGAGI (reference sequence). The CDR3 sequence is CASSYEAGGWSGANVLTF. As DNA, the CDR3 is TGTGCCAGCAGTTACGAGGCAGGGGGCTGGTCTGGGGCCAACGTCCTGACTTTC.

The V call is TRBV11-2, the J call TRBJ2-7, with 10 nucleotides matching TRBD2. This CDR3 comprises 17 residues. Losses at the gene ends were 2 bases for V and 2 bases for J; bases not matched to a gene: 9. Germline CDR1 SGHAT, CDR2 FQNNGV. CDR3 amino acids: CASSLFSTSGFPYEQYF. The CDR3, as DNA: TGTGCCAGCAGCTTATTTTCGACTAGCGGGTTTCCCTACGAGCAGTACTTC.

Notes on this clone: One junction end disagrees with the germline gene, perhaps due to a read error. The chain links TRBV19 to TRBJ1-1; no clear D. The CDR3 has 16 amino acids. Looked up from germline, CDR1 is LNHDA and CDR2 is SQIVND (reference sequence). The CDR3 protein is CASTPGTLGINAEAFF. CDR3 DNA sequence: TGCGCCAGTACCCCAGGTACGTTGGGAATCAACGCTGAAGCTTTCTTT.

This sequence joins TRBV27 and TRBJ1-5, with unresolved D. The V end was cut by 2 bases, the J end by 4 bases, with 9 bases between. This CDR3 is built from 14 residues. CDR1 is MNHEY and CDR2 is SMNVEV in the germline V gene (reference sequence). DNA for the CDR3: TGTGCCAGCAGTTTAGTAATTGGGAATCAGCCCCAGCATTTT. Translation gives CASSLVIGNQPQHF.

Comments on this clone: No conserved phenylalanine or tryptophan is present at the end of the CDR3, so a read error is the likely explanation. This chain links TRBV20-1 with TRBJ1-5, with a weak D call TRBD1 (5 bases). V lost 6 bases, J lost 5 bases, and 20 bases lay in between. Germline values: CDR1 DFQATT, CDR2 SNEGSKA (reference sequence). CDR3 size: 15 residues. CDR3 amino acids: CSAEGRDGGYQPQHS. The CDR3 nucleotides are TGCAGTGCCGAGGGTAGGGACGGTGGGTATCAGCCCCAGCATTCT.